The following is a TCR beta chain sequence with its context. This specimen comes from a study of radiation and T cells in renal cell carcinoma. Time point defined: blood 2 weeks post-SBRT. Treatment here: 15 Gy SBRT to primary tumor, nephrectomy 4 weeks later. This table comes from immunoSEQ multiplex PCR, and its TCRdb copy is limited to in-frame clones, with some not included. Among roughly 150,000 clones listed, roughly 90% were seen once. The CDR3 runs to 12 residues. Germline CDR1 SGHNT, CDR2 YYREEE (reference sequence). V lost 3 bases and J lost 3, with 6 bases in between. Sequencing was performed on blood, taken from a patient whose treatment included radiotherapy and nephrectomy. This clonotype was obtained from a woman between 45 and 65 years old with renal cell carcinoma. The rearrangement uses TRBV5-4 and TRBJ1-2; D gene uncertain. The CDR3 here is CASSYRDYGYTF. CDR3 sequence (DNA): TGTGCCAGCAGCTATAGGGACTATGGCTACACCTTC.